The source of this TCR beta chain is a study of blood T cells in healthy people across ages. Study-level findings and limits: Correlation between TCR beta diversity and naive T cell percentage was strong.

The second PCR ran about 7 to 12 cycles with a sample-barcoded 5' primer and J-beta primers. TCRdb re-called the 5' RACE reads through MiXCR, storing one row per CDR3 protein. The sample has roughly 1.9 million distinct CDR3 sequences, roughly 43% seen once. Comment on this clonotype: Its antigen is undetermined.

The CDR3 contains 15 residues. V lost 1 base and J lost 2, with 9 bases in between. Germline-derived CDR1 and CDR2 are SGHAT and FQNNGV. Sequencing was performed on blood. The receptor comes from a human donor in good health. The rearrangement uses TRBV11-2 and TRBJ1-5, with D unresolved. CDR3 in amino acids: CASSLGYGGNQPQHF. The CDR3 coding sequence is TGTGCCAGCAGCTTAGGGTACGGGGGCAATCAGCCCCAGCATTTT.